Included here is one TCR beta chain sequence, with context. TCRdb's copy holds only in-frame clones and misses some; the assay was immunoSEQ multiplex PCR. The sample holds over 450,000 clones, roughly 74% seen once. Germline lookup yields CDR1 SGHDN and CDR2 FVKESK. The length of the CDR3 is 14 residues. This entry belongs to a study of shared T cell receptors in the human thymus. This sample was also put to use in a study of human thymus T cells. That investigation notes: Congenital heart defects were the reason for the corrective surgery that the donors, healthy Finnish infants, were having. Thymus tissue was removed during corrective cardiac surgery. There appeared to be biased usage of V and J genes in thymic and blood repertoires. As related research reported, thymic repertoires overlapped highly among unrelated individuals.

The clonotype was recovered from a boy younger than two with a congenital heart defect. The chain recombines TRBV14 with TRBJ2-5; 7 nucleotides line up with TRBD1. Matching the DNA end better, TRBJ2-7 makes the J call doubtful. Sequenced input: thymocytes. In nucleotides, the CDR3 is TGTGCCAGCAGCCAGGGACAGCCGCGCTACGAGCAGTACTTC. This encodes CASSQGQPRYEQYF.